This T cell receptor (beta chain) was documented in a study of CD8 T cells in ankylosing spondylitis. Regarding the study as a whole: A TCR beta motif of fewer than ten highly homologous variants appeared characteristic of ankylosing spondylitis blood.

For TCR beta, libraries came from quantitative 5'-RACE with molecular barcodes. Using its own MiXCR run on the 5' RACE reads, TCRdb lists one record per CDR3 protein. The sample shows around 770,000 distinct CDR3 sequences, around 20% of them seen only once. This clonotype was picked up many times. Its antigen is not known. Germline V lookup: CDR1 MDHEN, CDR2 SYDVKM. The length of the CDR3 is 14 residues. Losses at the gene ends were 3 bases for V and 6 bases for J; bases not matched to a gene: 4. Sequencing input: blood, either unsorted or a sorted T cell fraction (not recorded which). The source is a male donor with ankylosing spondylitis. The chain couples TRBV28 to TRBJ2-7; 11 bases are shared with TRBD1. This CDR3 reads CASSFGTGGGEQYF. CDR3 coding DNA: TGTGCCAGCAGTTTCGGGACAGGGGGTGGCGAGCAGTACTTC. The complete variable domain, with remaining parts taken from reference TRBV28 and TRBJ2-7, reads DVKVTQSSRYLVKRTGEKVFLECVQDMDHENMFWYRQDPGLGLRLIYFSYDVKMKEKGDIPEGYSVSREKKERFSLILESASTNQTSMYLCASSFGTGGGEQYFGPGTRLTVT.